This note documents a single T cell receptor beta chain sequence. Repertoires were generated with immunoSEQ multiplex PCR, while TCRdb's copy carries only in-frame clones and drops some. The data contain fewer than 200,000 clones, 85% to 95% of them singletons. This specimen belongs to a study of T cell responses to AZD1222 COVID-19 vaccine. The CDR3 runs 12 residues. The ends were cut back, 3 bases at V and 6 bases at J, with 5 bases in the middle. The receptor comes from an adult in good health. The material sequenced was peripheral blood, taken on day 0 of AZD1222 vaccination. The V and J genes are TRBV12-3 or TRBV12-4 and TRBJ1-4; a weak D match, TRBD1 (5 bases). The chain's CDR3 is CASSFRDEKLFF. CDR3 bases: TGTGCCAGCAGTTTCAGGGATGAAAAACTGTTTTTT.